A selection of T cell receptor beta chains follows, all from one sample in a study of T cell responses to AZD1222 COVID-19 vaccine. Sequencing used immunoSEQ multiplex PCR; TCRdb keeps in-frame clones, though not all of them. The repertoire includes under 150,000 clones, around 92% of them detected once, and 2.5% to 3% sits in the top ten. The sequencing here drew on peripheral blood, taken on day 0 of AZD1222 vaccination. The receptor set was obtained from an adult in good health. CDR3s leave out the opening cysteine and the closing phenylalanine or tryptophan. The order of the fields is J gene, V gene, CDR3 protein.

>TRBJ2-7|TRBV2
ASSEDVPGPYEQY
>TRBJ1-4|TRBV23-1
ASTASGWPNEKLF
>TRBJ1-5|TRBV5-1
ASTPGGAHSNQPQH
>TRBJ1-5|TRBV29-1
SVWSQPQH
>TRBJ2-2|TRBV6-5
ASSRDRGSGELF
>TRBJ2-1|TRBV5-1
ASSLEGGSNEQF
>TRBJ1-6|TRBV2
ASSVARNSPLH
>TRBJ2-1|TRBV18
ASSPPGGVYNEQF
>TRBJ1-6|TRBV11-2
ASSRNGGQENSPLH
>TRBJ2-7|TRBV10-3
AAEDRGSYEQY
>TRBJ2-1|TRBV28
ASSPPSGTGAFKGQF
>TRBJ2-1|TRBV5-6
ASSWGTTPYNEQF
>TRBJ2-1|TRBV3-1/TRBV3-2
ASSPLLADSYNEQF
>TRBJ2-1|TRBV11-2
ASSLALAGHNEQF
>TRBJ1-1|TRBV5-1
ASSTGTGANTEAF
>TRBJ1-5|TRBV3-1/TRBV3-2
ASSYGQANQPQH
>TRBJ1-2|TRBV10-3
AISESRDSHSYGYT
>TRBJ2-1|TRBV10-3
AISGSGLDEQF
>TRBJ2-7|TRBV15
ATSIPGGQGYDEQY
>TRBJ2-1|TRBV24-1
ATSDPRGANEQF
>TRBJ2-3|TRBV28
ASRWTVSSTDTQY
>TRBJ1-4|TRBV19
ASSETNEKLF
>TRBJ2-5|TRBV5-6
ASSSVGPPRETQY
>TRBJ1-2|TRBV27
ASSFLHRDGYT
>TRBJ2-1|TRBV4-2
ASSQVYGTGEQF
>TRBJ1-5|TRBV4-1
ASSQESEDRGNQPQH
>TRBJ2-7|TRBV5-5
ASSSTSGASYEQY
>TRBJ1-6|TRBV27
ASSERTNSPLH
>TRBJ2-1|TRBV7-9
ASSTGVNEQF
>TRBJ1-4|TRBV28
ASSLLGEKLF
>TRBJ2-1|TRBV11-2
ASSPRVAGYSYNEQF
>TRBJ2-3|TRBV14
ASSQVTLNTQY